Presented here are 24 T cell receptor beta chains from one specimen sequenced in a study of shared clonotypes between healthy human individuals. Produced via immunoSEQ multiplex PCR; TCRdb's table is partial and in-frame only. The data hold around 2.5 million clones, with more than 85% observed a single time. The sequenced sample was naive CD4+ T cells from PBMCs. Described subset: CD45RA+ positively selected. The receptors derive from a man aged 18 to 30 in good health. Some clones in this sample may be carry-over from other donors' samples.

The chain joins TRBV18 to TRBJ1-2; 7 bases align to TRBD1. Germline V gene lookup returns CDR1 KGHSH and CDR2 LQKENI. V shed 1 base and J 1 base; nucleotides not matched to a gene: 3. CDR3 length: 15 residues. CDR3 region: CASSPLTGFNYGYTF. The CDR3 DNA follows: TGTGCCAGCTCACCACTGACAGGGTTTAACTATGGCTACACCTTC. Based on the CDR3 plus reference TRBV18 and TRBJ1-2, the full variable domain is NAGVMQNPRHLVRRRGQEARLRCSPMKGHSHVYWYRQLPEEGLKFMVYLQKENIIDESGMPKERFSAEFPKEGPSILRIQQVVRGDSAAYFCASSPLTGFNYGYTFGSGTRLTVV.

This clone has just one count. The J gene is TRBJ1-1, the V gene TRBV21-1. TRBV21-1 is termed a pseudogene. The CDR3 runs to 12 residues. The CDR3 here is CASIAANTEAFF. The CDR3 nucleotides read TGTGCCAGCATTGCGGCGAACACTGAAGCTTTCTTT.

A word on this clone: It is unclear where the CDR3 begins or ends on the DNA, so no DNA is shown, and the CDR3 is as TCRdb lists it. The chain carries TRBV21-1 and TRBJ2-1; TRBD2, the table's D call, lacks a check against the DNA. TRBV21-1 is labeled a pseudogene. The CDR3 spans 17 residues, counting both ends. The CDR3 loop is CASSKWASGSSNNEQFF.

This sequence joins TRBV5-1 and TRBJ1-1; a weak D match, TRBD1 (6 bases). The CDR3 extends over 15 amino acids. V shed 3 bases and J shed 1 base, with 13 bases lying between them. Germline loops: CDR1 SGHRS, CDR2 YFSETQ. The CDR3 is CASSSVTGSNTEAFF. The DNA for the CDR3 is TGCGCCAGCAGCTCCGTGACAGGTTCGAACACTGAAGCTTTCTTT.

The V call is TRBV18, the J call TRBJ1-4; D not resolved. Germline CDR1 KGHSH, CDR2 LQKENI. CDR3 size: 13 residues. Trimming took 5 bases from V and 3 from J, leaving 7 bases between them. DNA of the CDR3: TGTGCCAGCTCAGGGCAGCCTAATGAAAAACTGTTTTTT. This translates into CASSGQPNEKLFF.

In DNA form, the CDR3 reads TGTGCCAGTAGTATAGATCGGCCCAAGGGGCTTAAAACCCAGCCCCAGCATTTT. Its translation: CASSIDRPKGLKTQPQHF. The rearrangement links TRBV19 to TRBJ1-5; TRBD1 might be the D (5 bases). There are 18 residues in the CDR3. The V and J ends lost 0 bases and 7 bases respectively, with 22 bases between them. Germline CDR1 is LNHDA and CDR2 is SQIVND (reference sequence).

The chain links TRBV4-3 to TRBJ2-1; 14 nucleotides line up with TRBD2. J gave up 2 bases and V 1 base, and 16 bases lay outside the gene matches. CDR3 length: 22 residues. The germline V gene encodes CDR1 LGHNA and CDR2 YSLEER. CDR3 bases: TGCGCCAGCAGCCAAGTCGGGCCGGGACTAGCGGGAGCCAGCGGGCCCTACAATGAGCAGTTCTTC. It translates to CASSQVGPGLAGASGPYNEQFF.

This clone was found once. The chain uses TRBV19 and TRBJ2-7, with 10 bases matching TRBD2. This CDR3 is built from 15 residues. V lost 5 bases, J lost 6 bases, and 10 bases stayed unmatched. Germline CDR1 reads LNHDA; CDR2 reads SQIVND (reference sequence). The CDR3, as DNA: TGTGCCAGTAGTGACAGAGCGGGAGGGAGGGGCGAGCAGTACTTC. This encodes CASSDRAGGRGEQYF. The full variable domain, in which reference TRBV19 and TRBJ2-7 provide the parts outside the CDR3, is DGGITQSPKYLFRKEGQNVTLSCEQNLNHDAMYWYRQDPGQGLRLIYYSQIVNDFQKGDIAEGYSVSREKKESFPLTVTSAQKNPTAFYLCASSDRAGGRGEQYFGPGTRLTVT.

In this sample, this clone turned up once. The rearrangement joins TRBV28 to TRBJ1-5; the D is unclear. The V gene lost 3 bases and the J gene lost 5 bases, with 11 bases spanning the gap. CDR3 length: 14 amino acids. Germline V lookup: CDR1 MDHEN, CDR2 SYDVKM. CDR3 coding DNA: TGTGCCAGCAGTTTTCGGGGTCGGGATCAGCCCCAGCATTTT. Translating it yields CASSFRGRDQPQHF.

The chain uses TRBV7-2 and TRBJ2-5, with 12 bases that match TRBD2. Germline-derived CDR1 and CDR2 are SGHTA and FQGNSA. The CDR3 contains 18 residues. V shed 2 bases, J shed 5 bases, and the junction held 12 bases outside the gene matches. CDR3 DNA sequence: TGTGCCAGCAGCTTAAAGATCCTAGCGGGAGGGCCGTTGGAGACCCAGTACTTC. It yields the protein CASSLKILAGGPLETQYF.

The chain uses TRBV6-5 and TRBJ2-2, with 7 bases that match TRBD2. This CDR3 is 14 amino acids long. V trimming: 1 base; J trimming: 8 bases; junction bases outside the gene matches: 4. Germline CDR1 reads MNHEY; CDR2 reads SVGAGI. As DNA, the CDR3 is TGTGCCAGCAGTTACTGGCGGGGGATGGGGGAGCTGTTTTTT. It yields the protein CASSYWRGMGELFF.

On this clone: At the DNA level, this CDR3 is encoded by other sequences in the same sample as well. This chain joins TRBV7-2 and TRBJ2-3; 7 nucleotides align to TRBD1. Per germline, CDR1 SGHTA and CDR2 FQGNSA. The CDR3 covers 13 residues. V gave up 5 bases and J gave up 4 bases; unmatched junction bases: 3. This CDR3 reads CASSLTGADTQYF. In DNA, the CDR3 is TGTGCCAGCAGCCTAACAGGGGCAGATACGCAGTATTTT.

This chain connects TRBV9 to TRBJ2-4; possibly TRBD2 for D (6 bases). Germline V lookup: CDR1 SGDLS, CDR2 YYNGEE. The CDR3 consists of 15 residues. The V end lost 0 bases, the J end lost 6 bases, and 13 bases lay between the germline ends. The CDR3 sequence is CASSVVRLGGNIQYF. The CDR3 coding sequence is TGTGCCAGCAGCGTAGTCAGGTTGGGGGGAAACATTCAGTACTTC.

The table lists this clone with a count of one. V and J are TRBV7-3 and TRBJ1-1; 7 nucleotides agree with TRBD1. V was clipped by 3 bases and J by 2 bases; unmatched bases: 3. From germline, CDR1 is SGHTA and CDR2 FQGTGA. The CDR3 is 14 amino acids. The CDR3 region has the DNA TGTGCCAGCAGCTTCGCAGGGGGAAACACTGAAGCTTTCTTT. Its protein product is CASSFAGGNTEAFF.

Points on this clone: Other DNA sequences in this sample translate to the same CDR3. The rearrangement joins TRBV6-1 to TRBJ2-7; 12 nucleotides agree with TRBD1. CDR1 and CDR2 from the germline V gene are MNHNS and SASEGT. V lost 6 bases to trimming and J lost 3 bases; unmatched junction nucleotides: 3. This CDR3 is built from 14 residues. The CDR3 protein is CASRGTGGSYEQYF. The CDR3 nucleotides read TGTGCCAGCAGAGGGACAGGGGGCAGCTACGAGCAGTACTTC.

This clone was recorded once. V gene TRBV5-4 combines with J gene TRBJ2-5; maybe TRBD2 (7 bases). The DNA end is more similar to TRBJ2-7, so the J call may be wrong. CDR3 length: 16 amino acids. Germline V gives CDR1 SGHNT, CDR2 YYREEE (reference sequence). CDR3 nucleotides: TGTGCCAGCAGCTTTGGGGGGGCTCGGGGCGCGTACGAGCAGTACTTC. Translating gives CASSFGGARGAYEQYF.

This chain links TRBV5-1 with TRBJ2-7; D is ambiguous. The V end lost 2 bases, the J end lost 0 bases, and 9 bases lay between the germline ends. Per germline, CDR1 SGHRS and CDR2 YFSETQ. The CDR3 loop spans 14 amino acids. The CDR3 reads CASSFDGNSYEQYF. DNA of the CDR3: TGCGCCAGCAGCTTCGACGGCAACTCCTACGAGCAGTACTTC.

The rearrangement joins TRBV4-2 to TRBJ2-7; 8 bases align to TRBD2. With 4 bases clipped from V and 6 bases from J, the junction kept 11 bases outside the gene matches. CDR1 is LGHNA and CDR2 is YNFKEQ in the germline V gene. The CDR3 runs 15 residues. The CDR3 region is CASSPQAGVGVEQYF. Written as DNA, the CDR3 is TGTGCCAGCAGCCCACAAGCGGGAGTGGGGGTCGAGCAGTACTTC.

Note on this clone: A read error may account for a junction end that differs from germline. This CDR3 is also generated by other DNA sequences in the sample. V usage is TRBV25-1 and J usage is TRBJ2-7; D is perhaps TRBD1 (7 bases). The length of the CDR3 is 13 residues. Germline lookup yields CDR1 MGHDK and CDR2 SYGVNS. CDR3 coding DNA: TGTGCCAGCGGGCGCGGAGGGGGCCACGAACAGTACTTC. Its protein is CASGRGGGHEQYF.

About this clone: The same CDR3 arises from other DNA sequences in this sample as well. The chain links TRBV18 to TRBJ2-7, with D possibly called TRBD1 or TRBD2 (5 bases each). The CDR3 covers 14 residues. V lost 6 bases, J lost 0 bases, and 12 bases lay in between. Germline V gene data show CDR1 as KGHSH and CDR2 as LQKENI. The CDR3 is CASSPGRSSYEQYF. CDR3 nucleotides: TGTGCCAGCTCCCCGGGACGGAGCTCCTACGAGCAGTACTTC.

The V call is TRBV25-1, the J call TRBJ1-4; a possible D gene is TRBD1 (6 bases). Per germline, CDR1 MGHDK and CDR2 SYGVNS. CDR3 length equals 15 residues. Trimming shortened V by 3 bases and J by 2 bases, and 10 bases separated the two germline ends. The CDR3 region has the DNA TGTGCCAGCAGTGATGCCGGGGGCACTAATGAAAAACTGTTTTTT. Translating gives CASSDAGGTNEKLFF.

The chain employs TRBV5-1 and TRBJ1-3, with D unresolved. The CDR3 loop spans 14 amino acids. Trimming cost V 0 bases and J 3 bases, with 7 bases left between them. The germline CDR1 and CDR2 sequences are SGHRS and YFSETQ. CDR3 protein: CASSLGQYGNTIYF. CDR3 bases: TGCGCCAGCAGCTTGGGCCAGTATGGAAACACCATATATTTT.

This chain joins TRBV6-6 and TRBJ2-7, with a possible D match to TRBD2 (6 bases). V lost 7 bases and J 2 bases, leaving 12 bases between the germline ends. The CDR3 has 13 residues. In germline, CDR1 is MNHNY, CDR2 SVGAGI (reference sequence). The CDR3 is CASKVGGAYEQYF. The CDR3 nucleotides are TGTGCCAGCAAAGTGGGCGGGGCCTACGAGCAGTACTTC.

On this clone itself: The same CDR3 also results from other DNA sequences found in this sample. This chain connects TRBV7-2 to TRBJ1-5; D may be TRBD1 (5 bases). The ends were cut back, 1 base at V and 2 bases at J, with 6 bases in the middle. The CDR3 extends over 14 amino acids. The germline CDR1 and CDR2 sequences are SGHTA and FQGNSA. CDR3 sequence (DNA): TGTGCCAGCAGCTTAGGGGGGGGCAATCAGCCCCAGCATTTT. Its protein is CASSLGGGNQPQHF.